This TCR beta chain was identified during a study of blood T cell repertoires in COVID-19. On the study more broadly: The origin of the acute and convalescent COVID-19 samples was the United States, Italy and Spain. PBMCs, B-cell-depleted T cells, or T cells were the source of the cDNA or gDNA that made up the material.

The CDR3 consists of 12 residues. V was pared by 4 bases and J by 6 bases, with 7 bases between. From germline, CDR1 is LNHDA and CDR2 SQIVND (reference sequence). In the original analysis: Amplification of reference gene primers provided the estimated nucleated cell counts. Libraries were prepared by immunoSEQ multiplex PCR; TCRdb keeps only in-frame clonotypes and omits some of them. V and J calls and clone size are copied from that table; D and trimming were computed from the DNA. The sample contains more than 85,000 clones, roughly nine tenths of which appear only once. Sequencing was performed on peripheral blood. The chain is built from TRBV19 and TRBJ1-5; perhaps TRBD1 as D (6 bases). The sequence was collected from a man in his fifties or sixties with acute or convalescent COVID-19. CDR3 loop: CASSRDIQPQHF. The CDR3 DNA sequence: TGTGCCAGTAGTAGGGACATTCAGCCCCAGCATTTT.